The 23 T cell receptor beta chains below all came from one sample that was sequenced in a study of blood T cell repertoires in COVID-19. Using immunoSEQ multiplex PCR, the repertoire was profiled, and TCRdb retains in-frame clones only, with some absent. Found here are a few hundred thousand clones, roughly 90% of them singletons; the top ten hold about 0.8%. Source material: peripheral blood. All receptors come from a young man with acute or convalescent COVID-19.

The V call is TRBV7-3, the J call TRBJ2-3; a possible D gene is TRBD2 (6 bases). Germline V lookup: CDR1 SGHTA, CDR2 FQGTGA. CDR3 length: 15 residues. Between the trimmed V and J ends, which lost 8 bases and 0 bases, there was a span of 15 bases. CDR3 coding DNA: TGTGCCAGCGCTCCCTCGGGGACTAGCACAGATACGCAGTATTTT. This codes for CASAPSGTSTDTQYF.

This chain links TRBV3-1 (or the pseudogene TRBV3-2) with TRBJ2-3, with TRBD2 matching over 9 bases. CDR3 size: 14 residues. Trimming cost V 5 bases and J 6 bases; bases outside gene matches: 6. CDR1 is LGHDT and CDR2 is YNNKEL in the germline V gene (reference sequence). The DNA for the CDR3 is TGTGCCAGCAGCTTGCGGGAGGGCGTTGATACGCAGTATTTT. Amino acid sequence: CASSLREGVDTQYF.

The chain joins TRBV7-3 to TRBJ1-1, with a weak D call TRBD1 (5 bases). Trimming stripped 4 bases from V and 2 bases from J, with 11 bases between. CDR1 is SGHTA and CDR2 is FQGTGA in the germline V gene. The CDR3 totals 14 residues. CDR3 sequence (DNA): TGTGCCAGCAGCTGGTCAGGGTCCAACACTGAAGCTTTCTTT. Amino acid sequence: CASSWSGSNTEAFF. Full variable domain (missing parts from reference TRBV7-3 and TRBJ1-1): GAGVSQTPSNKVTEKGKYVELRCDPISGHTALYWYRQSLGQGPEFLIYFQGTGAADDSGLPNDRFFAVRPEGSVSTLKIQRTERGDSAVYLCASSWSGSNTEAFFGQGTRLTVV.

The genes are TRBV14 and TRBJ1-1; D may be TRBD1 (6 bases). The CDR3 has 13 amino acids. The germline CDR1 and CDR2 sequences are SGHDN and FVKESK. With 3 bases removed from V and 5 bases from J, the gap between germline ends came to 10 bases. CDR3 protein: CASSQGALTEAFF. CDR3 sequence (DNA): TGTGCCAGCAGCCAGGGGGCGCTTACTGAAGCTTTCTTT.

The chain carries TRBV5-1 and TRBJ1-5, with 7 nucleotides matching TRBD1. Germline CDR1 is SGHRS and CDR2 is YFSETQ. V lost 3 bases to trimming and J lost 2 bases; unmatched junction nucleotides: 2. The CDR3 is made up of 14 amino acids. The CDR3 here is CASSWGTGNQPQHF. The CDR3 nucleotides are TGCGCCAGCAGCTGGGGGACAGGCAATCAGCCCCAGCATTTT.

The gene calls are TRBV24-1 and TRBJ2-2; the match to TRBD2 covers 8 bases. From germline, CDR1 is KGHDR and CDR2 SFDVKD. J lost 5 bases, V lost 3 bases, and 7 bases had no gene match. The CDR3 covers 16 residues. The CDR3 DNA is TGTGCCACCAGTGATGCCCGGGTAGCGGGGACCGGGGAGCTGTTTTTT. This codes for CATSDARVAGTGELFF.

The V and J genes are TRBV7-3 and TRBJ2-3, with 7 bases fitting TRBD2. Trimming at V came to 0 bases and at J to 4 bases, leaving 7 bases not matched to a gene. Germline values: CDR1 SGHTA, CDR2 FQGTGA. CDR3 length: 16 residues. In DNA, the CDR3 is TGTGCCAGCAGCTTAACGAGGGAGGGCGGGGCAGATACGCAGTATTTT. This codes for CASSLTREGGADTQYF.

V and J are TRBV11-3 and TRBJ1-1; maybe TRBD1 (6 bases). Germline V gives CDR1 SGHNT, CDR2 YENEEA. The V end lost 5 bases, the J end lost 6 bases, and 16 bases lay between the germline ends. The CDR3 is made up of 14 amino acids. The DNA for the CDR3 is TGTGCCAGCAGCGGGGGGGCAGGGGCCGCTGAAGCTTTCTTT. Its translation: CASSGGAGAAEAFF.

This chain uses TRBV5-1 with TRBJ1-2, with a weak D call TRBD1 (5 bases). Per the germline V gene, CDR1 is SGHRS and CDR2 is YFSETQ. The CDR3 is 13 amino acids. Deletions cut 0 bases from V and 5 bases from J, with 8 bases between. CDR3 nucleotide sequence: TGCGCCAGCAGCTTGGAAGGGGAATATGGCTACACCTTC. Its protein product is CASSLEGEYGYTF.

The rearrangement joins TRBV2 to TRBJ1-2; 7 nucleotides match TRBD1. This CDR3 has 14 amino acids. V was pared by 6 bases and J by 2 bases, with 6 bases of the junction left unmatched. The germline V gene has CDR1 SNHLY and CDR2 FYNNEI. For the CDR3, the DNA is TGTGCCAGCAGGGGAATGGGACAGAACTATGGCTACACCTTC. Translated, it gives CASRGMGQNYGYTF.

The CDR3 spells CASSPSIQGSQPQHF. The CDR3 region has the DNA TGTGCCAGCAGTCCCAGTATTCAGGGGAGTCAGCCCCAGCATTTT. J is TRBJ1-5 and V is TRBV28; the D gene is possibly TRBD1 (6 bases). The V end was cut by 5 bases, the J end by 6 bases, with 17 bases between. This CDR3 region has 15 residues. The germline V gene encodes CDR1 MDHEN and CDR2 SYDVKM.

The rearrangement joins TRBV20-1 to TRBJ1-2, with TRBD1 matching over 7 bases. The V gene end was trimmed by 5 bases and the J gene end by 12 bases; junction bases not matched to a gene: 6. CDR3 length: 10 amino acids. Per germline, CDR1 DFQATT and CDR2 SNEGSKA (reference sequence). The CDR3, as DNA: TGCAGTGCTGGGACAGTTTGGGACACCTTC. Protein: CSAGTVWDTF.

This chain uses TRBV11-3 with TRBJ2-1, with 7 bases aligning to TRBD1. This CDR3 spans 15 amino acids. The V and J ends lost 4 bases and 5 bases, in that order; junction bases with no gene match: 8. CDR1 SGHNT and CDR2 YENEEA come from the germline V gene. CDR3 DNA: TGTGCCAGCAGCTCACAGGGGACCACGCACAATGAGCAGTTCTTC. It translates to CASSSQGTTHNEQFF. Looking up the rest from reference TRBV11-3 and TRBJ2-1 gives the full variable domain: EAGVVQSPRYKIIEKKQPVAFWCNPISGHNTLYWYLQNLGQGPELLIRYENEEAVDDSQLPKDRFSAERLKGVDSTLKIQPAELGDSAVYLCASSSQGTTHNEQFFGPGTRLTVL.

V gene TRBV28 combines with J gene TRBJ2-5, with a possible D match to TRBD2 (5 bases). The V end lost 3 bases, the J end lost 5 bases, and 10 bases lay between the germline ends. Germline V gene data show CDR1 as MDHEN and CDR2 as SYDVKM. This CDR3 comprises 13 residues. The CDR3 sequence is CASSLLAPETQYF. DNA of the CDR3: TGTGCCAGCAGTTTGCTAGCTCCGGAGACCCAGTACTTC.

V gene TRBV5-5 combines with J gene TRBJ1-3; no definite D call. Germline values: CDR1 SGHKS, CDR2 YYEKEE (reference sequence). The CDR3 extends over 14 amino acids. Trimming pared 2 bases from V and 4 bases from J, leaving 10 bases between. The CDR3: CASSFEGLGNTIYF. For the CDR3, the DNA is TGTGCCAGCAGCTTTGAAGGACTGGGAAACACCATATATTTT.

The chain joins TRBV27 to TRBJ2-5; TRBD2 is a possible D gene (6 bases). Germline V CDR1 and CDR2: MNHEY, SMNVEV (reference sequence). V dropped 8 bases and J dropped 5 bases, with 18 bases sitting between them. CDR3 length: 14 residues. The CDR3 coding sequence is TGTGCCAGCTCCCCCATGCGGGGCTGGGAGACCCAGTACTTC. Encoded protein: CASSPMRGWETQYF.

The V call is TRBV2, the J call TRBJ1-6, with D maybe TRBD1 (5 bases). The CDR3 runs 16 residues. V lost 5 bases and J 0 bases, leaving 11 bases between the germline ends. Germline V gene lookup returns CDR1 SNHLY and CDR2 FYNNEI. CDR3 coding DNA: TGTGCCAGCAGTCCCCAGGGTAACTCCTATAATTCACCCCTCCACTTT. This sequence encodes CASSPQGNSYNSPLHF.

This chain links TRBV9 with TRBJ2-2; D may be TRBD2 (6 bases). The CDR3 totals 16 residues. Germline V gene data show CDR1 as SGDLS and CDR2 as YYNGEE. V lost 0 bases and J lost 5, with 14 bases in between. CDR3 DNA sequence: TGTGCCAGCAGCGTAGGGCGGGGAGTGCTTACCGGGGAGCTGTTTTTT. Protein sequence: CASSVGRGVLTGELFF.

The chain is built from TRBV9 and TRBJ1-1, with D maybe TRBD1 (6 bases). Trimming shortened V by 4 bases and J by 5 bases, and 15 bases separated the two germline ends. Germline loops: CDR1 SGDLS, CDR2 YYNGEE. CDR3 length equals 14 residues. The CDR3 DNA sequence: TGTGCCAGCAGCCCGGGGGGGGCTTTAACTGAAGCTTTCTTT. Translating gives CASSPGGALTEAFF.

The chain recombines TRBV2 with TRBJ2-2; D is possibly TRBD1 (6 bases). CDR1 is SNHLY, CDR2 FYNNEI, per germline. Trimming left V 5 bases short and J 7 bases short, with 14 bases between. There are 14 residues in the CDR3. CDR3 in DNA: TGTGCCAGCAGTCTTGGACGGGGACACGGGGAGCTGTTTTTT. It is translated as CASSLGRGHGELFF.

This rearrangement joins TRBV7-9 to TRBJ1-4; TRBD1 agrees at 9 bases. Germline loops: CDR1 SEHNR, CDR2 FQNEAQ (reference sequence). V was pared by 1 base and J by 6 bases, with 3 bases of the junction left unmatched. The CDR3 is made up of 15 amino acids. As DNA, the CDR3 is TGTGCCAGCAGCTTAGGAGGACAGGGGTATGAAAAACTGTTTTTT. Translated: CASSLGGQGYEKLFF.

This clone came up once. The V and J genes are TRBV6-1 and TRBJ2-5; 10 positions match TRBD2. CDR3 length: 16 residues. V dropped 2 bases and J dropped 4; count of bases not matched to a gene: 7. Germline V gives CDR1 MNHNS, CDR2 SASEGT. The DNA for the CDR3 is TGTGCCAGCAGTGAAAGGGGTAGCGGGAGGAGAGAGACCCAGTACTTC. Encoded protein: CASSERGSGRRETQYF.

CDR3 loop: CASSWRLSETQYF. CDR3 in DNA: TGTGCCAGCAGTTGGAGACTAAGCGAGACCCAGTACTTC. V and J are TRBV11-1 and TRBJ2-5, with TRBD2 as a possible D gene (5 bases). CDR3 size: 13 residues. V lost 6 bases, J lost 5 bases, and 13 bases lay in between. Germline loops: CDR1 SGHAT, CDR2 FQDESV (reference sequence).